Here is one T cell receptor beta chain with its context. Its target is not known. The sample's time point: week 35, safety follow-up. In the vaccine, a single dose held 300 ug of the mutant IDH1 20-mer peptide, along with topical imiquimod. The V gene's germline CDR1 is SGHDT and CDR2 YYEEEE. V was clipped by 0 bases and J by 4 bases, with 10 bases between them. CDR3 length equals 15 residues. This sample is part of a study of a mutant IDH1 vaccine in newly diagnosed glioma. Generated by immunoSEQ multiplex PCR, the TCRdb table keeps only in-frame clones and is missing some. This sample has about 68,000 clones; roughly 83% occur once, and the top ten carry around 12%.

Sample: PBMCs, taken from a glioma patient whose treatment included an IDH1 peptide vaccine. This clonotype originated in a young man with glioma. This chain links TRBV5-6 with TRBJ1-4; no definite D call. CDR3: CASSLGRGFNEKLFF. CDR3 sequence (DNA): TGTGCCAGCAGCTTGGGCCGGGGTTTTAATGAAAAACTGTTTTTT.